Each of the 27 T cell receptor beta chains below was sequenced from the same sample in a study of technical replicates of blood from a few donors. Data came from immunoSEQ multiplex PCR; TCRdb stores just in-frame clones and leaves some out. Of 70,000 to 80,000 clones listed, around 97% were seen once; the top ten hold 0.2% to 0.25%. Specimen: T cells isolated from PBMCs. Receptors originate from a human donor in good health.

J is TRBJ1-4 and V is TRBV19; D remains ambiguous. Trimming shortened V by 5 bases and J by 5 bases, and 15 bases separated the two germline ends. Germline CDR1 is LNHDA and CDR2 is SQIVND (reference sequence). This CDR3 comprises 15 residues. CDR3 coding DNA: TGTGCCAGTAGTCAGAACTGGATGCGGAATGAAAAACTGTTTTTT. It yields the protein CASSQNWMRNEKLFF.

CDR3 DNA: TGTGCCAGCAGCGTGGGGGCCGGGGGGTCCCCCTACGAGCAGTACTTC. Its protein product is CASSVGAGGSPYEQYF. This chain uses TRBV9 with TRBJ2-7, with D possibly matching TRBD2 (7 bases). Germline V CDR1 and CDR2: SGDLS, YYNGEE. V was trimmed by 2 bases and J by 2 bases, leaving 17 bases between them. The CDR3 contains 16 residues.

J is TRBJ2-7 and V is TRBV4-1; 12 bases fit TRBD1. This CDR3 region has 15 residues. Per germline, CDR1 MGHRA and CDR2 YSYEKL. Trimming took 5 bases from V and 5 from J; bases not matched to a gene: 7. Written as DNA, the CDR3 is TGCGCCAGCAGCAACTCCGGGACAGGGGGCCACGAGCAGTACTTC. Translation gives CASSNSGTGGHEQYF.

V gene TRBV7-2 combines with J gene TRBJ2-7, with D possibly TRBD1 on 6 matching bases. This CDR3 region has 14 residues. Germline CDR1 reads SGHTA; CDR2 reads FQGNSA. The germline V and J ends were trimmed by 7 bases and 2 bases, with 15 bases remaining between them. In DNA, the CDR3 is TGTGCCAGCAACCCCGGGACATTTGCCTACGAGCAGTACTTC. It translates to CASNPGTFAYEQYF. Variable domain in full (rest from reference TRBV7-2 and TRBJ2-7): GAGVSQSPSNKVTEKGKDVELRCDPISGHTALYWYRQSLGQGLEFLIYFQGNSAPDKSGLPSDRFSAERTGGSVSTLTIQRTQQEDSAVYLCASNPGTFAYEQYFGPGTRLTVT.

CDR3 DNA: TGTGCCAGCAGTAAATCCACAGGGGCACGCACTGAAGCTTTCTTT. It translates to CASSKSTGARTEAFF. The genes are TRBV25-1 and TRBJ1-1; 7 positions agree with TRBD1. Germline-derived CDR1 and CDR2 are MGHDK and SYGVNS. The V segment lost 5 bases and the J segment 4 bases; nucleotides outside the gene matches: 10. The CDR3 consists of 15 residues. Variable domain in full (rest from reference TRBV25-1 and TRBJ1-1): EADIYQTPRYLVIGTGKKITLECSQTMGHDKMYWYQQDPGMELHLIHYSYGVNSTEKGDLSSESTVSRIRTEHFPLTLESARPSHTSQYLCASSKSTGARTEAFFGQGTRLTVV.

The rearrangement uses TRBV30 and TRBJ2-5; TRBD2 agrees at 8 bases. Germline V gives CDR1 GTSNPN, CDR2 SVGIG (reference sequence). Trimming took 7 bases from V and 2 from J; bases not matched to a gene: 9. The CDR3 extends over 14 amino acids. CDR3 amino acids: CALGRGGGQETQYF. Here the CDR3 DNA reads TGTGCCTTGGGCCGGGGGGGCGGACAAGAGACCCAGTACTTC. The entire variable domain, with the rest obtained from reference TRBV30 and TRBJ2-5, is as follows: SQTIHQWPATLVQPVGSPLSLECTVEGTSNPNLYWYRQAAGRGLQLLFYSVGIGQISSEVPQNLSASRPQDRQFILSSKKLLLSDSGFYLCALGRGGGQETQYFGPGTRLLVL.

The chain couples TRBV6-1 to TRBJ2-2; tentatively, D is TRBD1 (5 bases). In germline, CDR1 is MNHNS, CDR2 SASEGT. V was cut by 1 base and J by 6 bases, with 15 bases left in between. This CDR3 is built from 16 residues. The CDR3, as DNA: TGTGCCAGCAGTGAAGATGGGGCGGCGGCGCCCGGGGAGCTGTTTTTT. Its protein is CASSEDGAAAPGELFF.

The chain uses TRBV13 and TRBJ2-1; TRBD2 matches at 11 bases. Per the germline V gene, CDR1 is PRHDT and CDR2 is FYEKMQ (reference sequence). There are 15 residues in the CDR3. V trimming: 5 bases; J trimming: 5 bases; junction bases outside the gene matches: 5. The CDR3 spells CASSPGTSGHNEQFF. The CDR3, as DNA: TGTGCCAGCAGCCCAGGGACTAGCGGCCACAATGAGCAGTTCTTC.

This rearrangement joins TRBV18 to TRBJ1-6, with a weak D call TRBD1 (5 bases). The CDR3 spans 16 residues. Germline CDR1 KGHSH, CDR2 LQKENI. V was trimmed by 5 bases and J by 8 bases, leaving 19 bases between them. CDR3 bases: TGTGCCAGCTCATACGGTAGGGAGGGGTGGGATTCACCCCTCCACTTT. Amino acids: CASSYGREGWDSPLHF. The whole variable domain, remainder taken from reference TRBV18 and TRBJ1-6, is NAGVMQNPRHLVRRRGQEARLRCSPMKGHSHVYWYRQLPEEGLKFMVYLQKENIIDESGMPKERFSAEFPKEGPSILRIQQVVRGDSAAYFCASSYGREGWDSPLHFGNGTRLTVT.

The chain uses TRBV6-1 and TRBJ1-1; D is ambiguous. V lost 7 bases and J 2 bases, leaving 5 bases between the germline ends. The CDR3 length is 11 residues. Germline V gene lookup returns CDR1 MNHNS and CDR2 SASEGT. The CDR3 DNA reads as TGTGCCAGCACCCTCAACACTGAAGCTTTCTTT. Translation gives CASTLNTEAFF.

The V call is TRBV2, the J call TRBJ1-2; D is perhaps TRBD1 (6 bases). The CDR3 is 14 residues long. Trimming left V 5 bases short and J 4 bases short, with 14 bases between. CDR1 and CDR2 (germline): SNHLY, FYNNEI. The CDR3 DNA follows: TGTGCCAGCAGTTGGGGGGGGCACGTCTATGGCTACACCTTC. Amino acids: CASSWGGHVYGYTF.

The rearrangement joins TRBV27 to TRBJ2-7; D is perhaps TRBD2 (6 bases). V gave up 2 bases and J gave up 1 base, with 9 bases separating them. CDR1 and CDR2 from the germline V gene are MNHEY and SMNVEV (reference sequence). This CDR3 comprises 14 residues. The CDR3 here is CASSLLATSYEQYF. The CDR3, as DNA: TGTGCCAGCAGTTTACTAGCGACTTCCTACGAGCAGTACTTC.

This clone showed up just a few times. The genes are TRBV5-1 and TRBJ1-3; D not certain. This CDR3 contains 19 residues. Between the trimmed V and J ends, which lost 4 bases and 1 base, there was a span of 24 bases. CDR1 SGHRS and CDR2 YFSETQ come from the germline V gene. CDR3 nucleotide sequence: TGCGCCAGCAGCCCCAGCGCTTTGCGTGCCCTTTCTTCTGGAAACACCATATATTTT. Protein: CASSPSALRALSSGNTIYF.

The V gene is TRBV19, the J gene TRBJ1-5, with 8 bases matching TRBD1. Germline values: CDR1 LNHDA, CDR2 SQIVND (reference sequence). After removal of 4 bases from V and 6 bases from J, the junction contained 8 bases not matched to a gene. The length of the CDR3 is 15 residues. The CDR3: CASSTGTGSGQPQHF. In DNA form, the CDR3 reads TGTGCCAGTAGTACCGGGACAGGATCGGGTCAGCCCCAGCATTTT.

The CDR3 coding sequence is TGTGCCAGCAGCCAAACAGGGGGTGTAATCGATCAGCCCCAGCATTTT. Translated, it gives CASSQTGGVIDQPQHF. The rearrangement joins TRBV7-9 to TRBJ1-5; 8 nucleotides line up with TRBD1. Germline V gene data show CDR1 as SEHNR and CDR2 as FQNEAQ (reference sequence). Unmatched junction bases numbered 11, after V lost 5 bases and J lost 5 bases. The CDR3 is 16 residues long.

This chain connects TRBV7-9 to TRBJ1-6, with D possibly TRBD1 on 5 matching bases. The CDR3 loop spans 15 amino acids. Germline CDR1 reads SEHNR; CDR2 reads FQNEAQ (reference sequence). Trimming left V 2 bases short and J 10 bases short, with 15 bases between. In nucleotides, the CDR3 is TGTGCCAGCAGCTTATTTTCCGGGGGTGGGTCACCCCTCCACTTT. It is translated as CASSLFSGGGSPLHF.

This sequence joins TRBV5-1 and TRBJ1-5, with 8 bases matching TRBD1. This CDR3 spans 15 amino acids. Germline V gene sequence: CDR1 SGHRS, CDR2 YFSETQ. V shed 2 bases and J 3 bases; nucleotides not matched to a gene: 4. This CDR3 reads CASSLTGGDNQPQHF. The CDR3 DNA is TGCGCCAGCAGCTTAACAGGGGGGGACAATCAGCCCCAGCATTTT.

The V gene is TRBV7-3, the J gene TRBJ1-1, with a weak D call TRBD1 (6 bases). The germline gives CDR1 SGHTA, CDR2 FQGTGA. V lost 5 bases to trimming and J lost 5 bases, with 15 bases between them. This CDR3 is built from 14 residues. The CDR3 here is CASSVQGRGTEAFF. In DNA form, the CDR3 reads TGTGCCAGCAGCGTACAGGGTCGCGGGACTGAAGCTTTCTTT.

This clone appeared once. J is TRBJ1-5 and V is TRBV29-1; 7 bases are shared with TRBD1. The CDR3 has 14 residues. Losses at the gene ends were 4 bases for V and 1 base for J; bases not matched to a gene: 4. In germline, CDR1 is SQVTM, CDR2 ANQGSEA. DNA of the CDR3: TGCAGCGTTGGGGCCAGGGGGAGCAATCAGCCCCAGCATTTT. Translated: CSVGARGSNQPQHF.

V and J are TRBV29-1 and TRBJ2-1, with 9 bases fitting TRBD2. CDR1 and CDR2 (germline): SQVTM, ANQGSEA. The CDR3 has 13 residues. The V and J ends lost 3 bases and 5 bases, in that order; junction bases with no gene match: 2. The CDR3 nucleotides are TGCAGCGTTGACCTAGCGGGGAACAATGAGCAGTTCTTC. It encodes CSVDLAGNNEQFF.

V usage is TRBV30 and J usage is TRBJ1-2; D is undetermined. CDR1 is GTSNPN and CDR2 is SVGIG in the germline V gene (reference sequence). This CDR3 has 11 residues. V was shortened by 2 bases and J by 2 bases, with 3 bases between the two germline ends. The CDR3 sequence: CAWSQNYGYTF. Written as DNA, the CDR3 is TGTGCCTGGAGTCAAAACTATGGCTACACCTTC.

This chain joins TRBV27 and TRBJ1-2; TRBD1 aligns across 8 bases. V shed 6 bases, J shed 7 bases, and the junction held 10 bases outside the gene matches. There are 14 residues in the CDR3. CDR1 and CDR2 from the germline V gene are MNHEY and SMNVEV (reference sequence). CDR3 protein: CASRLKQGGGGYTF. The CDR3 DNA sequence: TGTGCCAGCAGATTAAAACAGGGGGGGGGTGGCTACACCTTC.

The chain joins TRBV18 to TRBJ1-1; D gene unclear. CDR3 size: 14 residues. From germline, CDR1 is KGHSH and CDR2 LQKENI. Trimming removed 0 bases at V and 7 bases at J, with 12 bases between. The CDR3 DNA reads as TGTGCCAGCTCACCACCGAGTTTAGGGAGTGAAGCTTTCTTT. Translated, it gives CASSPPSLGSEAFF.

A single count supports this clone. The gene calls are TRBV5-1 and TRBJ1-1, with a weak D call TRBD1 (5 bases). The length of the CDR3 is 12 residues. Germline V gene sequence: CDR1 SGHRS, CDR2 YFSETQ. With 2 bases removed from V and 13 bases from J, the gap between germline ends came to 15 bases. CDR3 in amino acids: CASSFDREGCFF. In DNA, the CDR3 is TGCGCCAGCAGCTTCGATAGGGAGGGGTGTTTCTTT. Full variable domain (remainder filled in from reference TRBV5-1 and TRBJ1-1): KAGVTQTPRYLIKTRGQQVTLSCSPISGHRSVSWYQQTPGQGLQFLFEYFSETQRNKGNFPGRFSGRQFSNSRSEMNVSTLELGDSALYLCASSFDREGCFFGQGTRLTVV.

The rearrangement links TRBV18 to TRBJ1-4; 8 bases agree with TRBD1. The germline CDR1 and CDR2 sequences are KGHSH and LQKENI. The CDR3 is made up of 15 amino acids. The J segment lost 3 bases and the V segment lost 5 bases, leaving 5 bases of the junction unmatched. CDR3 loop: CASSTGQGPNEKLFF. The CDR3 DNA is TGTGCCAGCTCAACTGGACAGGGTCCTAATGAAAAACTGTTTTTT.

This clone was seen once. J is TRBJ2-5 and V is TRBV11-3, with TRBD2 as a possible D gene (5 bases). The CDR3 extends over 15 amino acids. Germline CDR1 is SGHNT and CDR2 is YENEEA. Trimming removed 5 bases at V and 2 bases at J, with 15 bases between. CDR3 protein: CASSPVVTRQETQYF. The DNA for the CDR3 is TGTGCCAGCAGCCCAGTGGTTACTAGGCAAGAGACCCAGTACTTC. Based on the CDR3 plus reference TRBV11-3 and TRBJ2-5, the full variable domain is EAGVVQSPRYKIIEKKQPVAFWCNPISGHNTLYWYLQNLGQGPELLIRYENEEAVDDSQLPKDRFSAERLKGVDSTLKIQPAELGDSAVYLCASSPVVTRQETQYFGPGTRLLVL.

The V gene is TRBV6-5, the J gene TRBJ2-7, with 9 positions matching TRBD2. The CDR3 spans 16 residues. Germline loops: CDR1 MNHEY, CDR2 SVGAGI. The V and J ends lost 2 bases and 3 bases, in that order; junction bases with no gene match: 8. In DNA, the CDR3 is TGTGCCAGCAGTTACCTTAGCGGGAGATCTCACTACGAGCAGTACTTC. Amino acids: CASSYLSGRSHYEQYF.